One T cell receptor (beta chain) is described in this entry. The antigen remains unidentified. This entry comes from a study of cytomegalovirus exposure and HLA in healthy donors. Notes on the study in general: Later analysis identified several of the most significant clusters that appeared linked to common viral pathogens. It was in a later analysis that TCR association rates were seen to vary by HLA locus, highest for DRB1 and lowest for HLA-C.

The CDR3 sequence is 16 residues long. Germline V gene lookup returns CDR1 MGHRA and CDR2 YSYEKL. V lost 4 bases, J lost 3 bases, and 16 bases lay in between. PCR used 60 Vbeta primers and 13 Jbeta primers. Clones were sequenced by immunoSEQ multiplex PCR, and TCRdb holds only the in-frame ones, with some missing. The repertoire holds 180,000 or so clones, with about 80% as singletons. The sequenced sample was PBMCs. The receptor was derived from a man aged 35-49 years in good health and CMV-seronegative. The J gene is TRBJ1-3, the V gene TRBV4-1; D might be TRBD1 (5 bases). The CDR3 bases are TGCGCCAGCAGCCCCAGGGCTGGGAACTTTGGAAACACCATATATTTT. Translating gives CASSPRAGNFGNTIYF.